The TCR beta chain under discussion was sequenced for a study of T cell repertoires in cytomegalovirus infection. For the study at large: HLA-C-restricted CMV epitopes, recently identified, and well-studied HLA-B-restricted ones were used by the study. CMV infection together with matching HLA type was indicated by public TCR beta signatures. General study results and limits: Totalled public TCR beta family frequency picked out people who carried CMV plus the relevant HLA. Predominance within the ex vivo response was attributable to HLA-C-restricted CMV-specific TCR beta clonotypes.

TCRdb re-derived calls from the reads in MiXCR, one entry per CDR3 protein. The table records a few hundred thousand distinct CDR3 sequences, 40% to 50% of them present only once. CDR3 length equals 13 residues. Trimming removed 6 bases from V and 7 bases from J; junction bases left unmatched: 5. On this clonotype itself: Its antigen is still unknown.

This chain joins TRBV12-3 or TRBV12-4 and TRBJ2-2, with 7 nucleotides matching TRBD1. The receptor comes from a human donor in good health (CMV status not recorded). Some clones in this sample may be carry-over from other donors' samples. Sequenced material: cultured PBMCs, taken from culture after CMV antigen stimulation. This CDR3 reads CASRRQGIGELFF. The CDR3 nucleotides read TGTGCCAGCAGACGACAGGGAATCGGGGAGCTGTTTTTT.